Shown below are 10 T cell receptor beta chains from a single sample sequenced in a study of T cell changes during pregnancy in multiple sclerosis. Only in-frame clones appear in the TCRdb table, and some are missing; sequencing was by immunoSEQ multiplex PCR. Among some 27,000 clones listed, roughly nine tenths were seen once. The sample here was CD4+ T cells from peripheral blood mononuclear cells, taken in the first trimester of pregnancy. These receptors were collected from a female donor in good health, enrolled as a control in a pregnancy study.

CDR3 residues: CAWSREGYSGYTF. The DNA of the CDR3 is TGTGCCTGGAGTCGGGAGGGGTACTCTGGCTACACCTTC. The rearrangement uses TRBV30 and TRBJ1-2, with D maybe TRBD1 (5 bases). The length of the CDR3 is 13 residues. V was clipped by 2 bases and J by 7 bases, with 14 bases between them. Germline V CDR1 and CDR2: GTSNPN, SVGIG (reference sequence). Supplemented by reference TRBV30 and TRBJ1-2, the full variable domain reads SQTIHQWPATLVQPVGSPLSLECTVEGTSNPNLYWYRQAAGRGLQLLFYSVGIGQISSEVPQNLSASRPQDRQFILSSKKLLLSDSGFYLCAWSREGYSGYTFGSGTRLTVV.

V usage is TRBV6-5 and J usage is TRBJ2-5, with TRBD1 matching 9 bases. This CDR3 contains 14 residues. J was trimmed by 7 bases and V by 2 bases; bases with no gene match: 5. CDR1 and CDR2 (germline): MNHEY, SVGAGI. The CDR3 loop is CASSYGTGRGTQYF. Here the CDR3 DNA reads TGTGCCAGCAGTTACGGGACAGGGAGGGGGACCCAGTACTTC.

The chain joins TRBV28 to TRBJ2-3; a weak D match, TRBD1 (7 bases). V was clipped by 8 bases and J by 2 bases, with 17 bases between them. This CDR3 has 15 amino acids. Germline V gene lookup returns CDR1 MDHEN and CDR2 SYDVKM. The CDR3 is CASQGGQRITDTQYF. The DNA for the CDR3 is TGTGCCAGCCAGGGGGGTCAGAGAATCACAGATACGCAGTATTTT.

The V gene is TRBV7-3, the J gene TRBJ1-1, with 9 bases that match TRBD1. CDR1 and CDR2 from the germline V gene are SGHTA and FQGTGA. Trimming removed 3 bases from V and 5 bases from J; junction bases left unmatched: 10. The CDR3 loop spans 16 amino acids. CDR3 sequence: CASSLTPGTGRTEAFF. Written as DNA, the CDR3 is TGTGCCAGCAGCTTGACCCCCGGGACAGGGCGGACTGAAGCTTTCTTT.

CDR3 in amino acids: CASSLVAGGTDTQYF. Here the CDR3 DNA reads TGTGCCAGCAGCTTAGTTGCGGGGGGCACAGATACGCAGTATTTT. This chain uses TRBV7-9 with TRBJ2-3; 7 nucleotides align to TRBD2. Germline V gene data show CDR1 as SEHNR and CDR2 as FQNEAQ (reference sequence). Unmatched junction bases numbered 2, after V lost 1 base and J lost 1 base. This CDR3 is built from 15 residues.

This chain connects TRBV7-9 to TRBJ1-6; possibly TRBD1 for D (6 bases). CDR3 length equals 12 residues. The germline CDR1 and CDR2 sequences are SEHNR and FQNEAQ (reference sequence). This chain's CDR3 is CGVRGQNSPLHF. For the CDR3, the DNA is TGTGGCGTCAGGGGCCAGAATTCACCCCTCCACTTT.

The V gene is TRBV9, the J gene TRBJ1-1; D gene uncertain. Germline V CDR1 and CDR2: SGDLS, YYNGEE. V dropped 4 bases and J dropped 6 bases, with 10 bases sitting between them. The CDR3 runs to 12 residues. The CDR3 DNA follows: TGTGCCAGCAGCCACCCGAGGGCTGAAGCTTTCTTT. This sequence encodes CASSHPRAEAFF.

The chain employs TRBV16 and TRBJ2-5; D is uncertain. The CDR3 totals 12 residues. V was cut by 8 bases and J by 1 base, with 8 bases left in between. CDR1 is KGHSY, CDR2 FQNENV, per germline. In nucleotides, the CDR3 is TGTGCCAGCGCCTACGGCCAAGAGACCCAGTACTTC. As protein: CASAYGQETQYF.

The rearrangement uses TRBV18 and TRBJ1-2; D gene uncertain. Deletions cut 3 bases from V and 8 bases from J, with 10 bases between. The CDR3 loop spans 12 amino acids. CDR1 and CDR2 from the germline V gene are KGHSH and LQKENI. The CDR3 sequence: CASSPGLRGYTF. Here the CDR3 DNA reads TGTGCCAGCTCACCTGGGCTCCGGGGCTACACCTTC.

The rearrangement uses TRBV28 and TRBJ1-2, with 9 bases aligning to TRBD1. This CDR3 comprises 18 residues. CDR1 and CDR2 from the germline V gene are MDHEN and SYDVKM. V dropped 1 base and J dropped 1; count of bases not matched to a gene: 10. CDR3: CASSLLAGGTGINYGYTF. In DNA, the CDR3 is TGTGCCAGCAGTTTATTGGCCGGAGGGACAGGGATTAACTATGGCTACACCTTC.